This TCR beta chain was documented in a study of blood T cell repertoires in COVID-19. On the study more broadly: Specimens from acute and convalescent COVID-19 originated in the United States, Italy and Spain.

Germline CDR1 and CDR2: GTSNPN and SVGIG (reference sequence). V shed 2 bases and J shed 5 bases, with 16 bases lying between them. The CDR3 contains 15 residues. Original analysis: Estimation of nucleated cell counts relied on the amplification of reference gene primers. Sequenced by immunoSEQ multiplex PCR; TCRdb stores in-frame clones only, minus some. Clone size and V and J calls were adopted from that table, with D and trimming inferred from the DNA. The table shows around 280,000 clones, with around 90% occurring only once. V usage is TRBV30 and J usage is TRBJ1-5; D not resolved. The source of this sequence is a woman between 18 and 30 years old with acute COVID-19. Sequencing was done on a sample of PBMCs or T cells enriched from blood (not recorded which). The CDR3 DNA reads TGTGCCTGGAGTCCGTCCAACGGAGTGTATCAGCCCCAGCATTTT. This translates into CAWSPSNGVYQPQHF. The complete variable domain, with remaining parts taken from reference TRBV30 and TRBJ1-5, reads SQTIHQWPATLVQPVGSPLSLECTVEGTSNPNLYWYRQAAGRGLQLLFYSVGIGQISSEVPQNLSASRPQDRQFILSSKKLLLSDSGFYLCAWSPSNGVYQPQHFGDGTRLSIL.